The 3 T cell receptor beta chains reported below all come from one sample, sequenced in a study of blood T cell repertoires in COVID-19. Measured with immunoSEQ multiplex PCR; TCRdb has only the in-frame clones, and not every one. The sample includes approximately 170,000 clones, about 88% seen only once; the top ten take 15% to 20%. Sequencing input: peripheral blood. Every receptor here comes from a man in his sixties with active or convalescent COVID-19.

The V gene is TRBV19, the J gene TRBJ1-6; 12 bases match TRBD1. The CDR3 length is 15 residues. The V gene end was trimmed by 4 bases and the J gene end by 11 bases; junction bases not matched to a gene: 6. From germline, CDR1 is LNHDA and CDR2 SQIVND (reference sequence). This CDR3 is CASSRGTGGYPPLHF. The CDR3 DNA is TGTGCCAGTAGTAGGGGGACAGGGGGCTATCCACCCCTCCACTTT.

In regard to this clone: Other DNA sequences of this sample code for an identical CDR3. V usage is TRBV7-6 and J usage is TRBJ1-5, with D perhaps matching TRBD1 (6 bases). CDR3 size: 14 residues. Trimming cost V 1 base and J 3 bases, with 7 bases left between them. CDR1 is SGHVS, CDR2 FNYEAQ, per germline. CDR3 sequence (DNA): TGTGCCAGCAGCTTAGACAGGGACAATCAGCCCCAGCATTTT. Its protein is CASSLDRDNQPQHF.

Only one count was recorded for this clone. The chain is built from TRBV7-2 and TRBJ2-1; no reliable D call. V lost 5 bases and J lost 0, with 11 bases in between. The CDR3 contains 15 residues. Germline values: CDR1 SGHTA, CDR2 FQGNSA. DNA of the CDR3: TGTGCCAGCAGCCCGACTTATGGCTCCTACAATGAGCAGTTCTTC. As protein: CASSPTYGSYNEQFF.